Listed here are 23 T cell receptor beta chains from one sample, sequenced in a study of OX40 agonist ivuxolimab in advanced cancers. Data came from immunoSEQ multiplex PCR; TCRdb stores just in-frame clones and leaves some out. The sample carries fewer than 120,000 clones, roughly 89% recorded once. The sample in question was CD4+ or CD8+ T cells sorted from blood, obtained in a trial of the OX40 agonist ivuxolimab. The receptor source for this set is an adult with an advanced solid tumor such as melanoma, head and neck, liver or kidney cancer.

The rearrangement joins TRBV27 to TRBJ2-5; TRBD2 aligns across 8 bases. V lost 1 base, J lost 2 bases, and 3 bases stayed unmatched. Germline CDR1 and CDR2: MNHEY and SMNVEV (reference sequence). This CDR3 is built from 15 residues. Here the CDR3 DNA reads TGTGCCAGCAGTTTATTTCGGGGGGGTCAAGAGACCCAGTACTTC. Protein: CASSLFRGGQETQYF.

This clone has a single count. CDR3 bases: TGTGCCAGTAGCCATCGGGGGCCAGGGATTAGTTCGAACACCGGGGAGCTGTTTTTT. The encoded protein is CASSHRGPGISSNTGELFF. The J gene is TRBJ2-2, the V gene TRBV19; D could derive from TRBD1 or TRBD2 (6 bases each). CDR3 length equals 19 residues. CDR1 and CDR2 (germline): LNHDA, SQIVND (reference sequence). V was shortened by 6 bases and J by 0 bases, with 23 bases between the two germline ends.

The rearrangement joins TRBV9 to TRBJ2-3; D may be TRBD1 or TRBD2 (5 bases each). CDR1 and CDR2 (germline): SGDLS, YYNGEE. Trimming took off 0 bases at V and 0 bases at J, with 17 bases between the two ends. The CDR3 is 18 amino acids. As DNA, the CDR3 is TGTGCCAGCAGCGTAGCCCAGGGACGAGATGCTAGCACAGATACGCAGTATTTT. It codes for CASSVAQGRDASTDTQYF.

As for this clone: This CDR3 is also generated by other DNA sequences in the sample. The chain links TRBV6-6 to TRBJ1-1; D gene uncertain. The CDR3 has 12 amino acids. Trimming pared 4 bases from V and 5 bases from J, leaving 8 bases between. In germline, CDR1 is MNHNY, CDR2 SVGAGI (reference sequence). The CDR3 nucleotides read TGTGCCAGCAGTTCACTATATACTGAAGCTTTCTTT. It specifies CASSSLYTEAFF.

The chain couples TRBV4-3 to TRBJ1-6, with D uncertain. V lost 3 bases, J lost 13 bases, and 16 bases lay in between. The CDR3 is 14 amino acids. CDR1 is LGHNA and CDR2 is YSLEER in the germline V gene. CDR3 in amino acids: CASSQGRVGAPLHF. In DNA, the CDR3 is TGCGCCAGCAGCCAGGGGAGGGTTGGTGCGCCCCTCCACTTT.

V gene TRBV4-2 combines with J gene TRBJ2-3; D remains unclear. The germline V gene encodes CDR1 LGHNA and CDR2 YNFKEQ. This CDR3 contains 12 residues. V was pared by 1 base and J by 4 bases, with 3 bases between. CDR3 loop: CASSQGADTQYF. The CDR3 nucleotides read TGTGCCAGCAGCCAAGGGGCAGATACGCAGTATTTT.

The CDR3 bases are TGTGCCAGCAGTGACCATGCTCGGAATGAAAAACTGTTTTTT. Its protein product is CASSDHARNEKLFF. V gene TRBV2 combines with J gene TRBJ1-4; D is unresolved. The CDR3 is 14 residues long. Trimming cost V 3 bases and J 5 bases, with 10 bases left between them. Looked up from germline, CDR1 is SNHLY and CDR2 is FYNNEI.

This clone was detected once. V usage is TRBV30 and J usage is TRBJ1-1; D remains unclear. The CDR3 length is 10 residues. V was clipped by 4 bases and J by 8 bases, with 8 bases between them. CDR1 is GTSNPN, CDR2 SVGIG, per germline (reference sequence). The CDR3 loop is CAWTELEAFF. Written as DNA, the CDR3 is TGTGCCTGGACCGAACTGGAAGCTTTCTTT.

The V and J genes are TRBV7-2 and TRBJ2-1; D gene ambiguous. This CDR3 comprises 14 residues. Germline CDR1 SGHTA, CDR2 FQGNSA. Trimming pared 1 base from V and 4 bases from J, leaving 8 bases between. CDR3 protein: CASSLDLMYNEQFF. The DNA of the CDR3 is TGTGCCAGCAGCTTAGACCTGATGTACAATGAGCAGTTCTTC. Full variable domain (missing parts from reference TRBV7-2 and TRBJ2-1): GAGVSQSPSNKVTEKGKDVELRCDPISGHTALYWYRQSLGQGLEFLIYFQGNSAPDKSGLPSDRFSAERTGGSVSTLTIQRTQQEDSAVYLCASSLDLMYNEQFFGPGTRLTVL.

This CDR3 is CASSLLGGNTIYF. CDR3 DNA sequence: TGTGCCAGCAGCTTACTTGGGGGCAACACCATATATTTT. The V call is TRBV13, the J call TRBJ1-3, with a weak D call TRBD1 (6 bases). The germline V gene encodes CDR1 PRHDT and CDR2 FYEKMQ (reference sequence). Trimming removed 2 bases at V and 7 bases at J, with 9 bases between. This CDR3 region has 13 residues.

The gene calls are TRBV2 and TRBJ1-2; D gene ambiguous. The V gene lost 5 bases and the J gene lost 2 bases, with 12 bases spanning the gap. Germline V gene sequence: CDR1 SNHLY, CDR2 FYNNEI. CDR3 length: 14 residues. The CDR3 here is CASSLTDGNYGYTF. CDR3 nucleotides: TGTGCCAGCAGTCTTACGGACGGGAACTATGGCTACACCTTC.

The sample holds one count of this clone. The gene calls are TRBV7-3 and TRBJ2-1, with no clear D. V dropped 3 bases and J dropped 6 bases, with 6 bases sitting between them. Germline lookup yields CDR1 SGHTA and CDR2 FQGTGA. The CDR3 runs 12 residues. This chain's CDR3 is CASSFLRNEQFF. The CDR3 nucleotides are TGTGCCAGCAGCTTCCTACGCAATGAGCAGTTCTTC.

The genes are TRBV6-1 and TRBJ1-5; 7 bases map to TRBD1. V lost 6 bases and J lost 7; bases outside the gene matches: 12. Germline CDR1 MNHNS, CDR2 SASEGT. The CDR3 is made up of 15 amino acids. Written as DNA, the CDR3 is TGTGCCAGCAGGGTTAACAGGGGAGGATTGCAGCCCCAGCATTTT. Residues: CASRVNRGGLQPQHF.

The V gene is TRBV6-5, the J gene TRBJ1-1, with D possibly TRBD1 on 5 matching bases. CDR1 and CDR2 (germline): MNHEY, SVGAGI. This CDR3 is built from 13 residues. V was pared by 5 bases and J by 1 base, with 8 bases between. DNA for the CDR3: TGTGCCAGCAGTCGGGGGTCGAACACTGAAGCTTTCTTT. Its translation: CASSRGSNTEAFF.

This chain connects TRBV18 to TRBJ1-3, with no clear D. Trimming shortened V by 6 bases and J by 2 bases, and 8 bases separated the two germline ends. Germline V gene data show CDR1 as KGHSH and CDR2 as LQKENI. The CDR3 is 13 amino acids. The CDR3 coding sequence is TGTGCCAGCTCCCCCTTCCCTGGAAACACCATATATTTT. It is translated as CASSPFPGNTIYF.

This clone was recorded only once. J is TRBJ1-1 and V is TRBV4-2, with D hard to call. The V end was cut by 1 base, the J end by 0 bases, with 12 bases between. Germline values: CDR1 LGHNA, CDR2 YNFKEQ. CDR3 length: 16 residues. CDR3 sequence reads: CASSQVYREMNTEAFF. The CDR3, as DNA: TGTGCCAGCAGCCAAGTCTACCGGGAAATGAACACTGAAGCTTTCTTT.

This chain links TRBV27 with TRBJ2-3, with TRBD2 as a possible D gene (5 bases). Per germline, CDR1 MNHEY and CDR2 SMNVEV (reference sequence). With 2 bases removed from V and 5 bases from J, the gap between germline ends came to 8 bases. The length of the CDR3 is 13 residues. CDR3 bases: TGTGCCAGCAGTTTAAGAGGGATAGATACGCAGTATTTT. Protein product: CASSLRGIDTQYF.

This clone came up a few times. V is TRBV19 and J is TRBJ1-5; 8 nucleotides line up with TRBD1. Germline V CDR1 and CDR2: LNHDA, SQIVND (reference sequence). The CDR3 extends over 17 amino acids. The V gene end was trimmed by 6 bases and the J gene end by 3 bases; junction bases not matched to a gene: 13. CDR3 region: CASRSRRDRSYNQPQHF. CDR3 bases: TGTGCCAGTAGGTCTCGCCGGGACAGGTCATACAATCAGCCCCAGCATTTT.

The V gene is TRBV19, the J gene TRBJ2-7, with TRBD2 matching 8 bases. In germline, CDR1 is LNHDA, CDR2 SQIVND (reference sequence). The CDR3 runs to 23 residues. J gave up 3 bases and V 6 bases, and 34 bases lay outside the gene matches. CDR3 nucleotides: TGTGCCAGTAGGCAATATCGGTTGTTGGCTGCGATAGAAAGACTAGCGAGAAACTACGAGCAGTACTTC. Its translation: CASRQYRLLAAIERLARNYEQYF.

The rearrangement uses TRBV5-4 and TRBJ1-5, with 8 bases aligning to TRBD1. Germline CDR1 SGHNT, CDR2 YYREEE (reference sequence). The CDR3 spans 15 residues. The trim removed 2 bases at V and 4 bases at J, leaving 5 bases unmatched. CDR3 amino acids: CASSLQGGPNQPQHF. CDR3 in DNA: TGTGCCAGCAGCTTACAGGGGGGCCCAAATCAGCCCCAGCATTTT.

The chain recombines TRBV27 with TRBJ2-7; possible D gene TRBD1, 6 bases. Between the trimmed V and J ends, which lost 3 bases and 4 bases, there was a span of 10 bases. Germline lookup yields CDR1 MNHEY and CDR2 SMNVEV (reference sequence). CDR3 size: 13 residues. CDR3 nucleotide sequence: TGTGCCAGCAGTTTCGGACAGACGTACGAGCAGTACTTC. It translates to CASSFGQTYEQYF.

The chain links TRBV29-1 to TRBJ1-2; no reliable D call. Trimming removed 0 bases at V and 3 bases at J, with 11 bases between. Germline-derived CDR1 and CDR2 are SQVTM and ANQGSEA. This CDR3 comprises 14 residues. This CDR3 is CSVEDGRGYYGYTF. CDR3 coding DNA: TGCAGCGTTGAAGATGGGAGAGGGTACTATGGCTACACCTTC.

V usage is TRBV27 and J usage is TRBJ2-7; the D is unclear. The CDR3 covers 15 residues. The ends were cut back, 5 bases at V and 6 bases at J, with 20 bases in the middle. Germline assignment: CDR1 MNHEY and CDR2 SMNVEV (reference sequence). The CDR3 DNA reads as TGTGCCAGCAGTAACCTGGACCGCCCGGCAGCCGAGCAGTACTTC. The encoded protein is CASSNLDRPAAEQYF.